This passage covers 20 T cell receptor beta chains from one sample sequenced in a study of cytomegalovirus exposure and HLA in healthy donors. PCR was performed using 60 Vbeta and 13 Jbeta primers. Using immunoSEQ multiplex PCR, the repertoire was profiled, and TCRdb retains in-frame clones only, with some absent. The sample comprises approximately 180,000 clones, 10% to 15% of which are singletons, and 7.8% rests with the top ten. The sample consisted of PBMCs. The origin of the receptors is a middle-aged man in good health and CMV-seropositive.

The chain joins TRBV19 to TRBJ2-2, with 8 positions matching TRBD1. CDR3 length: 14 amino acids. Losses at the gene ends were 5 bases for V and 5 bases for J; bases not matched to a gene: 4. The germline V gene encodes CDR1 LNHDA and CDR2 SQIVND (reference sequence). In DNA form, the CDR3 reads TGTGCCAGTAGTGACAGGGGATGGACCGGGGAGCTGTTTTTT. It is translated as CASSDRGWTGELFF.

V gene TRBV9 combines with J gene TRBJ1-6; D might be TRBD1 (5 bases). Between the trimmed V and J ends, which lost 4 bases and 10 bases, there was a span of 18 bases. Germline V gives CDR1 SGDLS, CDR2 YYNGEE. The CDR3 spans 15 residues. CDR3 protein: CASSLTGEGRSPLHF. Written as DNA, the CDR3 is TGTGCCAGCAGCCTTACGGGGGAGGGGAGATCACCCCTCCACTTT.

V and J are TRBV27 and TRBJ1-6; the D is unclear. V was cut by 7 bases and J by 10 bases, with 11 bases left in between. The CDR3 sequence is 12 residues long. Germline loops: CDR1 MNHEY, CDR2 SMNVEV (reference sequence). CDR3 nucleotides: TGTGCCAGCAAGAAGGGAGGATCACCCCTCCACTTT. Translated: CASKKGGSPLHF.

In its sample, this clone was seen a few times. The chain recombines TRBV19 with TRBJ1-1, with 8 bases aligning to TRBD1. Trimming at V came to 5 bases and at J to 11 bases, leaving 10 bases not matched to a gene. In germline, CDR1 is LNHDA, CDR2 SQIVND (reference sequence). The length of the CDR3 is 13 residues. The CDR3: CASSSLQGAKAFF. Here the CDR3 DNA reads TGTGCCAGTAGTTCTCTCCAGGGGGCGAAGGCTTTCTTT.

This clone was detected only a few times. The chain links TRBV5-4 to TRBJ1-6; D is perhaps TRBD1 (5 bases). The CDR3 runs 16 residues. Germline CDR1 is SGHNT and CDR2 is YYREEE (reference sequence). V was trimmed by 3 bases and J by 2 bases, leaving 12 bases between them. CDR3 nucleotide sequence: TGTGCCAGCAGCTCCGCAGGGTTTACCTATAATTCACCCCTCCACTTT. It codes for CASSSAGFTYNSPLHF.

This clone was counted only a few times. V is TRBV11-2 and J is TRBJ1-5, with 8 bases aligning to TRBD1. V shed 0 bases, J shed 2 bases, and the junction held 6 bases outside the gene matches. The CDR3 is 17 amino acids. CDR1 and CDR2 from the germline V gene are SGHAT and FQNNGV. CDR3 protein: CASSLDWTGLGNQPQHF. DNA of the CDR3: TGTGCCAGCAGCTTAGATTGGACAGGGCTGGGCAATCAGCCCCAGCATTTT.

J is TRBJ2-3 and V is TRBV29-1, with 10 bases that match TRBD1. The V gene end was trimmed by 4 bases and the J gene end by 6 bases; junction bases not matched to a gene: 10. The germline V gene has CDR1 SQVTM and CDR2 ANQGSEA. This CDR3 has 15 amino acids. The CDR3 spells CSVGSSTGGVDTQYF. The CDR3 DNA follows: TGCAGCGTTGGGTCCTCGACAGGGGGCGTGGATACGCAGTATTTT.

A few counts support this clone. The V call is TRBV6-5, the J call TRBJ2-2; no firm D call. The germline V gene encodes CDR1 MNHEY and CDR2 SVGAGI. The V gene lost 7 bases and the J gene lost 2 bases, with 14 bases spanning the gap. The CDR3 contains 15 residues. In DNA, the CDR3 is TGTGCCAGCACCAAACAGACACCTAACACCGGGGAGCTGTTTTTT. Translating gives CASTKQTPNTGELFF.

The chain recombines TRBV4-3 with TRBJ1-2; 12 bases are shared with TRBD1. The CDR3 sequence is 21 residues long. V was pared by 0 bases and J by 6 bases, with 20 bases of the junction left unmatched. The V gene's germline CDR1 is LGHNA and CDR2 YSLEER. The CDR3 region is CASSQDKVRMWDRGREDGYTF. The CDR3 DNA is TGCGCCAGCAGCCAAGATAAAGTGAGAATGTGGGACAGGGGGCGCGAAGATGGCTACACCTTC.

This clone has more than one count but fewer than ten. The J gene is TRBJ2-3, the V gene TRBV7-8; weak D call: TRBD2 (5 bases). The CDR3 loop spans 16 amino acids. Germline V gives CDR1 SGHVS, CDR2 FQNEAQ. The ends were cut back, 3 bases at V and 3 bases at J, with 16 bases in the middle. Written as DNA, the CDR3 is TGTGCCAGCAGCTTTCAGGCCGACGGACTTACAGATACGCAGTATTTT. This sequence encodes CASSFQADGLTDTQYF.

This clone has only a few counts. The chain links TRBV5-6 to TRBJ2-3; TRBD1 matches at 7 bases. The CDR3 runs 14 residues. V gave up 5 bases and J gave up 5 bases; unmatched junction bases: 8. Per germline, CDR1 SGHDT and CDR2 YYEEEE. DNA for the CDR3: TGTGCCAGCAGTAACAGGGGACATCAAGATACGCAGTATTTT. Translation: CASSNRGHQDTQYF.

This sequence joins TRBV11-3 and TRBJ1-2, with D perhaps TRBD1 (5 bases). Germline V gene sequence: CDR1 SGHNT, CDR2 YENEEA. V lost 6 bases and J lost 7, with 15 bases in between. This CDR3 region has 13 residues. As DNA, the CDR3 is TGTGCCAGCAGTTTGGGGCCCGTTGGTGGCTACACCTTC. It specifies CASSLGPVGGYTF.

Only a few counts were recorded for this clone. The chain couples TRBV2 to TRBJ1-5, with D hard to call. Germline V CDR1 and CDR2: SNHLY, FYNNEI. The CDR3 totals 13 residues. V was trimmed by 7 bases and J by 5 bases, leaving 12 bases between them. CDR3 sequence: CASTFTSDQPQHF. In nucleotides, the CDR3 is TGTGCCAGCACCTTCACAAGTGATCAGCCCCAGCATTTT.

This clone was seen more than once but under ten times. This chain connects TRBV4-3 to TRBJ2-1; 7 positions agree with TRBD2. Looked up from germline, CDR1 is LGHNA and CDR2 is YSLEER. The CDR3 runs 16 residues. The V gene end was trimmed by 0 bases and the J gene end by 4 bases; junction bases not matched to a gene: 6. The CDR3 DNA reads as TGCGCCAGCAGCCAAGATATTGGGGGGGGGTACAATGAGCAGTTCTTC. It codes for CASSQDIGGGYNEQFF.

The chain recombines TRBV25-1 with TRBJ2-7; 10 bases align to TRBD1. This CDR3 is built from 15 residues. V lost 1 base and J lost 2; bases outside the gene matches: 2. The germline gives CDR1 MGHDK, CDR2 SYGVNS. The CDR3 DNA reads as TGTGCCAGCAGTGAATCCGGGACAGGGGCCTACGAGCAGTACGTC. This translates into CASSESGTGAYEQYV.

The chain combines TRBV5-1 with TRBJ1-6, with 9 bases fitting TRBD1. This CDR3 has 15 residues. The V and J ends lost 0 bases and 5 bases, in that order; junction bases with no gene match: 0. The germline V gene has CDR1 SGHRS and CDR2 YFSETQ. The CDR3 DNA sequence: TGCGCCAGCAGCTTGGGGGACAGGGATAATTCACCCCTCCACTTT. This sequence encodes CASSLGDRDNSPLHF.

The table lists this clone with a few counts. This chain links TRBV25-1 with TRBJ1-3; D uncertain. The CDR3 has 16 residues. V dropped 2 bases and J dropped 0 bases, with 11 bases sitting between them. CDR1 is MGHDK, CDR2 SYGVNS, per germline. The CDR3 region has the DNA TGTGCCAGCAGTGAAACGAAACTGTTCTCTGGAAACACCATATATTTT. Translated, it gives CASSETKLFSGNTIYF.

V gene TRBV9 combines with J gene TRBJ1-2; D gene ambiguous. V shed 3 bases and J shed 4 bases, with 19 bases lying between them. The germline V gene has CDR1 SGDLS and CDR2 YYNGEE. This CDR3 spans 16 amino acids. Here the CDR3 DNA reads TGTGCCAGCAGCGCCGCCCCGGGAGGTACGGGCTATGGCTACACCTTC. This encodes CASSAAPGGTGYGYTF.

In its sample, this clone was seen a few times. The chain carries TRBV5-4 and TRBJ2-5, with D possibly TRBD2 on 6 matching bases. In germline, CDR1 is SGHNT, CDR2 YYREEE (reference sequence). The CDR3 has 13 residues. Between the trimmed V and J ends, which lost 4 bases and 1 base, there was a span of 8 bases. The CDR3 nucleotides read TGTGCCAGCAGCAGGGGACTCCAAGAGACCCAGTACTTC. Its protein product is CASSRGLQETQYF.

This clone was seen a few times. This chain joins TRBV7-2 and TRBJ2-1; D is possibly TRBD1 (5 bases). Germline values: CDR1 SGHTA, CDR2 FQGNSA. This CDR3 spans 14 amino acids. Trimming removed 5 bases at V and 6 bases at J, with 14 bases between. The CDR3 protein is CASSVQTGSNEQFF. In nucleotides, the CDR3 is TGTGCCAGCAGCGTACAAACAGGATCCAATGAGCAGTTCTTC. Variable domain in full (rest from reference TRBV7-2 and TRBJ2-1): GAGVSQSPSNKVTEKGKDVELRCDPISGHTALYWYRQSLGQGLEFLIYFQGNSAPDKSGLPSDRFSAERTGGSVSTLTIQRTQQEDSAVYLCASSVQTGSNEQFFGPGTRLTVL.